Here is one T cell receptor (beta chain) with its context. Its antigen is unidentified. Tagging with unique molecular identifiers was applied to individual cDNA molecules. TCRdb ran MiXCR on the 5' RACE reads and lists one entry per CDR3 protein. The sample consists of about 56,000 distinct CDR3 sequences, more than 9% of them appearing once. The data originate from a study of early T cells in non-severe SARS-CoV-2 infection. Study context: The chains were unpaired, and the sequenced material was bulk RNA from unsorted whole blood.

The study's findings and limits: The VDJdb matching leaned toward anti-spike CD8 responses and overlooked private and CD4 specificities.

V was pared by 6 bases and J by 2 bases, with 12 bases between. The CDR3 is 14 amino acids. Germline-derived CDR1 and CDR2 are LNHNV and YYDKDF (reference sequence). The clonotype was recovered from an adult who was a healthcare worker with PCR-confirmed SARS-CoV-2 infection or an uninfected control (not recorded which). The chain carries TRBV15 and TRBJ2-3; no firm D call. Material: whole blood. Written as DNA, the CDR3 is TGTGCCACCAGTAGGGAACAGTACACAGATACGCAGTATTTT. It is translated as CATSREQYTDTQYF.